The rows below give T cell receptor beta chains drawn from one sample of a study of blood T cell repertoires in COVID-19. Profiling relied on immunoSEQ multiplex PCR, and the TCRdb table lists in-frame clones only, not all of them. This table has about 66,000 clones, 82% appearing once. Sequencing used peripheral blood. The source of these receptors is a man aged 60 to 75 with acute or convalescent COVID-19. Both conserved end residues are part of each CDR3. D genes are given only for firm matches. A clone size is listed for some rows: how often the clone was seen (once, few, many), or a class if it is expanded.

CDR3 DNA	CDR3 protein	J gene	clone size	V gene	D gene
TGTGCCACCAGCGGGGGAGAATCCAAGGGGGAAAACATTCAGTACTTC	CATSGGESKGENIQYF	TRBJ2-4	-	TRBV15	-
TGTGCCAGCAGCTTACCAGAAAGAACGGGGAATTACGAGCAGTACTTC	CASSLPERTGNYEQYF	TRBJ2-7	-	TRBV7-2	-
TGTGCCAGCAGTTACTCGATGCGTTCGGGGAAAGATGGCTACACCTTC	CASSYSMRSGKDGYTF	TRBJ1-2	once	TRBV6-5	-
TGTGCCAGCAGCTTAAGGGGCAGGGACAATGAGCAGTTCTTC	CASSLRGRDNEQFF	TRBJ2-1	-	TRBV11-3	-
TGTGCCAGCAGCCACGGGGGACAGTCCCCTTCTGAAGCTTTCTTT	CASSHGGQSPSEAFF	TRBJ1-1	-	TRBV6-2/TRBV6-3	TRBD1
TGCGCCAGCAGCCAAGATGACTCTCAGGGCCGTGGCTACACCTTC	CASSQDDSQGRGYTF	TRBJ1-2	once	TRBV4-1	-
TGTGCCAGCAGCCCAGGACTGGCCAGCTACGAGCAGTACTTC	CASSPGLASYEQYF	TRBJ2-7	-	TRBV5-5	-
TGTGCCAGCAGTTCTCTTTTAGCGGGAAGAACCGGGGAGCTGTTTTTT	CASSSLLAGRTGELFF	TRBJ2-2	-	TRBV27	TRBD2
TGTGCCAGCAGTTACGGGGGGGATTACACTGAAGCTTTCTTT	CASSYGGDYTEAFF	TRBJ1-1	-	TRBV6-2/TRBV6-3	-
TGTGCCAGTAGTGCCGGGAGAACCTACGAGCAGTACTTC	CASSAGRTYEQYF	TRBJ2-7	-	TRBV19	-
TGTGCCAGCAGCCAAGATATACTAGCGGTCAACACCGGGGAGCTGTTTTTT	CASSQDILAVNTGELFF	TRBJ2-2	-	TRBV3-1/TRBV3-2	TRBD2
TGCGCCAGCAGCTTGCGGGGCAGGGGGGATGAAAAACTGTTTTTT	CASSLRGRGDEKLFF	TRBJ1-4	-	TRBV5-1	TRBD1
TGTGCCAGTATCGGGACAGGAACACCGAACACTGAAGCTTTCTTT	CASIGTGTPNTEAFF	TRBJ1-1	-	TRBV19	TRBD1
TGTGCCAGCAGTTACTCTACTGGGGACAGGAGCTATGGCTACACCTTC	CASSYSTGDRSYGYTF	TRBJ1-2	-	TRBV6-6	TRBD1
TGTGCCAGCAGTCCGTCTGGACTGGAGATTAACTATGGCTACACCTTC	CASSPSGLEINYGYTF	TRBJ1-2	-	TRBV7-9	-
TGTGCCAGCAGTAACTCAGGGGGCGGAAACACCGGGGAGCTGTTTTTT	CASSNSGGGNTGELFF	TRBJ2-2	-	TRBV6-2/TRBV6-3	TRBD1
TGTGCCAGCAGCTCCGGACAGTATGGCTACACCTTC	CASSSGQYGYTF	TRBJ1-2	-	TRBV5-6	-
TGTGCCTGGGTTCAGGGGGGTGGCTACACCTTC	CAWVQGGGYTF	TRBJ1-2	-	TRBV30	TRBD1
TGTGCCAGCAGGCAGCGGGAGAGCACAGATACGCAGTATTTT	CASRQRESTDTQYF	TRBJ2-3	-	TRBV2	TRBD2
TGTGCCTGGAGTCCCCCCGACAGGGCCTATGGCTACACCTTC	CAWSPPDRAYGYTF	TRBJ1-2	few	TRBV30	TRBD1
TGTGCCAGCGCCCTAGCGGGGGGCACAGAGACCCAGTACTTC	CASALAGGTETQYF	TRBJ2-5	-	TRBV25-1	TRBD2
TGCGCCAGCAGCCCAGTCCCTCATGGAGGGGTCGGAACTGAAGCTTTCTTT	CASSPVPHGGVGTEAFF	TRBJ1-1	-	TRBV4-1	-
TGTGCCAGCAGTACAGATAAAATCGGCAATGAGCAGTTCTTC	CASSTDKIGNEQFF	TRBJ2-1	-	TRBV27	-
TGCGCCACCAGGACTAGCGGGGGGTTAAACACCGGGGAGCTGTTTTTT	CATRTSGGLNTGELFF	TRBJ2-2	-	TRBV5-1	TRBD2
TGCGCCAGCAGCCAAGAGATGTCAGATCCCCATGGCTACACCTTC	CASSQEMSDPHGYTF	TRBJ1-2	-	TRBV4-1	-
TGTGCCAGCAGCGTGGGAGCGGATACGCAGTATTTT	CASSVGADTQYF	TRBJ2-3	-	TRBV9	-
TGTGCCAGCAGCTTAAGCGGGCGACTAGCGCTCACCGGGGAGCTGTTTTTT	CASSLSGRLALTGELFF	TRBJ2-2	-	TRBV7-2	TRBD2
TGTGCCAGCAGCACCCGACAGGGGGAGGGCTATGGCTACACCTTC	CASSTRQGEGYGYTF	TRBJ1-2	few	TRBV7-2	TRBD1
TGTGCCAGCTCACCCCTGACTAGCGGACCGTCCTACAATGAGCAGTTCTTC	CASSPLTSGPSYNEQFF	TRBJ2-1	-	TRBV18	TRBD2
TGTGCCAGCAGCCCGTTACAGGGGAAACTGTTTTTT	CASSPLQGKLFF	TRBJ1-4	-	TRBV3-1/TRBV3-2	TRBD1
TGTGCCAGCAGCCCGTCCGGGAGGTTGAACACTGAAGCTTTCTTT	CASSPSGRLNTEAFF	TRBJ1-1	-	TRBV7-2	-
TGTGCCAGCTCACTTAGTGATCAAAATCAGCCCCAGCATTTT	CASSLSDQNQPQHF	TRBJ1-5	-	TRBV18	-
TGTGCCAGCAGCTTGGATTTGTGGAGAAGGGAAAAACTGTTTTTT	CASSLDLWRREKLFF	TRBJ1-4	few	TRBV5-5	-
TGTGCCAGCAGCCATCGCGGGGGGGCAATGGCAGATACGCAGTATTTT	CASSHRGGAMADTQYF	TRBJ2-3	-	TRBV3-1/TRBV3-2	TRBD2
TGTGCCAGCAGTGTGGGACAGGGGAATCAGCCCCAGCATTTT	CASSVGQGNQPQHF	TRBJ1-5	-	TRBV2	TRBD1
TGTGCCAGCAGCCAGACCGGACTAGCTAGCACAGATACGCAGTATTTT	CASSQTGLASTDTQYF	TRBJ2-3	-	TRBV3-1/TRBV3-2	TRBD2
TGTGCCAGCAGCTCCTCGGTTAATCAGCCCCAGCATTTT	CASSSSVNQPQHF	TRBJ1-5	-	TRBV5-8	-
TGTGCCAGCAGTAATCCGGGACAGGGAAACACAGATACGCAGTATTTT	CASSNPGQGNTDTQYF	TRBJ2-3	-	TRBV6-2/TRBV6-3	TRBD1
TGTGCCAGCAGCTTCTTGGGACAGGCGTACGAGCAGTACTTC	CASSFLGQAYEQYF	TRBJ2-7	-	TRBV13	TRBD1
TGCGCCAGCAGCCGAATTTGGGGCCTCAACACTGAAGCTTTCTTT	CASSRIWGLNTEAFF	TRBJ1-1	-	TRBV4-1	-
TGTGCCAGCAGCTTAGCCCAGGGCGACTATGGCTACACCTTC	CASSLAQGDYGYTF	TRBJ1-2	-	TRBV13	-
TGTGCCAGCACCTTCTCGAGCGGAGGGTCAACTGAAGCTTTCTTT	CASTFSSGGSTEAFF	TRBJ1-1	-	TRBV5-8	-
TGTGCCAGTAGTCCCCGGGGAGCGGGCTATGGCTACACCTTC	CASSPRGAGYGYTF	TRBJ1-2	-	TRBV19	-
TGTGCCTGGAGTTCTATGGCAGCGGGGTTCCGGGAAAAACTGTTTTTT	CAWSSMAAGFREKLFF	TRBJ1-4	-	TRBV30	-
TGTGCCAGTAGTTCCCGACAGGCCCGATATGGCTACACCTTC	CASSSRQARYGYTF	TRBJ1-2	-	TRBV19	-
TGCGCCAGCAGCGCCGGGACCGGTAGCGGGGGAGTTGCTGGGAACCGGGCGAACACCGGGGAGCTGTTTTTT	CASSAGTGSGGVAGNRANTGELFF	TRBJ2-2	-	TRBV5-1	TRBD2
TGTGCCAGCAACAAATGGGGACAGGGCTATGGCTACACCTTC	CASNKWGQGYGYTF	TRBJ1-2	-	TRBV6-5	TRBD1
TGTGCCATCAGTGAGGCCGGGACAGGAGGCTACACCTTC	CAISEAGTGGYTF	TRBJ1-2	-	TRBV10-3	TRBD1
TGTGCCAGCAGCCCTCAGGTGGCAGATACGCAGTATTTT	CASSPQVADTQYF	TRBJ2-3	-	TRBV9	-
TGTGCCAGCAGCTTACGAACTAATGAAAAACTGTTTTTT	CASSLRTNEKLFF	TRBJ1-4	-	TRBV7-2	-
TGTGCCAGCAGCTTAGGGGTAGGGACAGGGGATTTTGGCTACACCTTC	CASSLGVGTGDFGYTF	TRBJ1-2	-	TRBV7-9	TRBD1
TGTGCCAGTAGTACGGGGACAGGGGGCCCTTACGAGCAGTACTTC	CASSTGTGGPYEQYF	TRBJ2-7	few	TRBV19	TRBD1
TGCGCCAGCAGCTTAACCTTAGCCGGGACAGGGACCCCGGGCACTGAAGCTTTCTTT	CASSLTLAGTGTPGTEAFF	TRBJ1-1	-	TRBV5-1	TRBD1
TGTGCCAGCAGCTTGCCTCCGCGGGGGTTCAATGAGCAGTTCTTC	CASSLPPRGFNEQFF	TRBJ2-1	-	TRBV5-4	TRBD2
TGTGCCACCAGTGATGCAACAGGGATGGGGGAGACCCAGTACTTC	CATSDATGMGETQYF	TRBJ2-5	-	TRBV24-1	-
TGCAGCGCTCGACAGGGCGGCGAGACCCAGTACTTC	CSARQGGETQYF	TRBJ2-5	once	TRBV29-1	TRBD1
TGTGCCAGCAGCTTGAACGGTCAGCCCCAGCATTTT	CASSLNGQPQHF	TRBJ1-5	-	TRBV7-2	-
TGTGCCAGCAGCTTAGAAGGGGATGGCTACACCTTC	CASSLEGDGYTF	TRBJ1-2	once	TRBV5-4	-
TGTGCCAGCAGTCCCTACCGAGGCACAGATACGCAGTATTTT	CASSPYRGTDTQYF	TRBJ2-3	-	TRBV27	-